This T cell receptor beta chain was retrieved from a study of regulatory T cells in long-lasting Graves disease. Findings and caveats of the study: In persistent patients, shared public clonotypes (roughly 3,000) outnumbered those in new patients (approximately 970). The small sample size may have reduced accuracy.

Combining iRepertoire HTBI primers with Arm-PCR of CDR3 regions, the authors built TCR beta libraries. TCRdb re-called the multiplex PCR reads through MiXCR, storing one row per CDR3 protein. The sample contains about 540,000 distinct CDR3 sequences, roughly 13% of which appear only once. In its sample, this clonotype was seen many times. Antigen unknown. CDR1 is SGDLS, CDR2 YYNGEE, per germline. The CDR3 length is 17 residues. After removal of 4 bases from V and 2 bases from J, the junction contained 10 bases not matched to a gene. The time point was: newly diagnosed GD, antithyroid drugs for less than 3 months. The TCR library was prepared using RNA isolated from PBMCs. These data were likewise used in another study, on T cells in Graves' hyperthyroidism and ophthalmopathy. That report notes: For the diagnoses, clinical symptoms, serum thyroxine and TRAb, thyroid ultrasound and orbital computed tomography were used.

The chain is built from TRBV9 and TRBJ2-5, with 11 nucleotides matching TRBD2. This clonotype was sampled from a man aged 25 to 40 with Graves disease. Sequences were derived from peripheral blood mononuclear cells (PBMCs), sampled at new diagnosis, from a patient treated with antithyroid drugs. Here the CDR3 reads CASSFGTSGKRQETQYF. In DNA form, the CDR3 reads TGTGCCAGCAGCTTTGGGACTAGCGGCAAAAGGCAAGAGACCCAGTACTTC.